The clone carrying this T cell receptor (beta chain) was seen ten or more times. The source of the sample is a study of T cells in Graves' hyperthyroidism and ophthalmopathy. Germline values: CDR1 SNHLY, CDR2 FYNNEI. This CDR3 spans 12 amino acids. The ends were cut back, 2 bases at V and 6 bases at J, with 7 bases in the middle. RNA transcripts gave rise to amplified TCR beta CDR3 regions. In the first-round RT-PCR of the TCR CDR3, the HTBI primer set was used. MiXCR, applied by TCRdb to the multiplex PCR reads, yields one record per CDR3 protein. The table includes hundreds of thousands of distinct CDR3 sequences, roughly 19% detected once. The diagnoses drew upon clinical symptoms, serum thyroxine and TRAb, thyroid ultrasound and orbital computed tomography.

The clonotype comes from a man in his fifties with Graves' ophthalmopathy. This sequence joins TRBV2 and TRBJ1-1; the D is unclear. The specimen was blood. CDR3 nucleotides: TGTGCCAGCAGTGAAAGTGGGGCTGAAGCTTTCTTT. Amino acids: CASSESGAEAFF.